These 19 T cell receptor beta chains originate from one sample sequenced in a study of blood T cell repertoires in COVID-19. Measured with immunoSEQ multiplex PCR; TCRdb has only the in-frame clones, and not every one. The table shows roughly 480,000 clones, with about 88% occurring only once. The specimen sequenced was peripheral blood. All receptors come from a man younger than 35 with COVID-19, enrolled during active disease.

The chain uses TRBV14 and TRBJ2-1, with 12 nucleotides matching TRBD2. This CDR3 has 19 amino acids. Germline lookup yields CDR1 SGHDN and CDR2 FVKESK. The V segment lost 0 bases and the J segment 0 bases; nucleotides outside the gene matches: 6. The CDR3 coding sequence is TGTGCCAGCAGCCAAGAGGCTAGCGGGGGGGCCTCCTCCTACAATGAGCAGTTCTTC. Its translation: CASSQEASGGASSYNEQFF.

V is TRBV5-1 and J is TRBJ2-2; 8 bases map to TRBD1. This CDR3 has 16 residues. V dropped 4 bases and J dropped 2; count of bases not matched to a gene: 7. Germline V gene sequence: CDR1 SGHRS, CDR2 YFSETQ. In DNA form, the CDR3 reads TGCGCCAGCAGCAGATCCGGGACAGGCAACACCGGGGAGCTGTTTTTT. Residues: CASSRSGTGNTGELFF.

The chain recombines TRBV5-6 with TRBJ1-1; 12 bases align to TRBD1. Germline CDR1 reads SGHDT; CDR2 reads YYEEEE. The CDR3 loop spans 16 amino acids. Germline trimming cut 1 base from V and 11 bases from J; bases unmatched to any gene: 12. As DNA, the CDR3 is TGTGCCAGCAGCTTGCTGTCCCGGGACAGGGGGCTTGGGGCTTTCTTT. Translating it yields CASSLLSRDRGLGAFF.

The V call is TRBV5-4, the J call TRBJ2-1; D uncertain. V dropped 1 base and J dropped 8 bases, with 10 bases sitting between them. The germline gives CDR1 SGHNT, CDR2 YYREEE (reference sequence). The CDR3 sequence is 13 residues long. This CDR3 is CASSLKLVDEQFF. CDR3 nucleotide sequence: TGTGCCAGCAGCTTGAAACTGGTGGATGAGCAGTTCTTC.

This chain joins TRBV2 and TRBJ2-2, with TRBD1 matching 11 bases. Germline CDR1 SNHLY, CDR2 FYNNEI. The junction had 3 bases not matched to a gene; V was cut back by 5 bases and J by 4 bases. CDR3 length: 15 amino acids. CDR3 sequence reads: CASSWDRGSTGELFF. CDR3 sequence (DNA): TGTGCCAGCAGTTGGGACAGGGGGAGCACCGGGGAGCTGTTTTTT.

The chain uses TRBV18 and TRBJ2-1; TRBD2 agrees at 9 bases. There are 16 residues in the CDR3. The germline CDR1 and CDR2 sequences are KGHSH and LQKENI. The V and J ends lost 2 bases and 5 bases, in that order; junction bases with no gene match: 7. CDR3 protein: CASSPLSLAGHNEQFF. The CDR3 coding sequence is TGTGCCAGCTCACCATTGTCCCTAGCGGGGCACAATGAGCAGTTCTTC.

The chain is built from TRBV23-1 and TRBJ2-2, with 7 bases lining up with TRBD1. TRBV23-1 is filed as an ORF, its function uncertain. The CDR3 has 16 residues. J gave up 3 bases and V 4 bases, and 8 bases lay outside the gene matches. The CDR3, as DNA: TGCGCCAGCAGTCTTAGGGACAGATGGGACACCGGGGAGCTGTTTTTT. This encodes CASSLRDRWDTGELFF.

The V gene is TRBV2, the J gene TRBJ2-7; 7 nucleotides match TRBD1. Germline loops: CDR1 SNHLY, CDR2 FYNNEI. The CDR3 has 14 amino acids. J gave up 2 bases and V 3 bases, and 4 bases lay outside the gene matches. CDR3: CASSDGQGAYEQYF. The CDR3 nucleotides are TGTGCCAGCAGTGATGGGCAGGGGGCCTACGAGCAGTACTTC.

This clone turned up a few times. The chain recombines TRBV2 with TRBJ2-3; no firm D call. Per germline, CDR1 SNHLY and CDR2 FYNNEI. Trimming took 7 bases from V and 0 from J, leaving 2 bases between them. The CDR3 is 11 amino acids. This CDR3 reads CASTSTDTQYF. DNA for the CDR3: TGTGCCAGCACTAGCACAGATACGCAGTATTTT.

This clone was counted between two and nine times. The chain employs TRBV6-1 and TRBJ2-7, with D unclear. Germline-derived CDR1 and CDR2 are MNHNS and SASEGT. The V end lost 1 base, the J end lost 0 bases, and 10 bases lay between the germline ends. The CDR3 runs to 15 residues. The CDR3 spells CASSEGLASSYEQYF. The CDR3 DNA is TGTGCCAGCAGTGAAGGACTCGCGAGCTCCTACGAGCAGTACTTC.

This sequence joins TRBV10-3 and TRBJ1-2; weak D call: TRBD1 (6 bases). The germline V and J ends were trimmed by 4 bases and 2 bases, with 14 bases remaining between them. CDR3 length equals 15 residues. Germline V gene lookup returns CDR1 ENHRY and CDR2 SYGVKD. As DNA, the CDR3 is TGTGCCATCAGTGCGCCGGGACAACCGAACTATGGCTACACCTTC. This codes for CAISAPGQPNYGYTF.

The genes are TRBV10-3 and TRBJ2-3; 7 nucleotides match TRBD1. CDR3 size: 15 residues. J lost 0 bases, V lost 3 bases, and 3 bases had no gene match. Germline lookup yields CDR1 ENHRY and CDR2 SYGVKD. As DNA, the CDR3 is TGTGCCATCAGTGATGAGGGGGCAAGCACAGATACGCAGTATTTT. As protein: CAISDEGASTDTQYF.

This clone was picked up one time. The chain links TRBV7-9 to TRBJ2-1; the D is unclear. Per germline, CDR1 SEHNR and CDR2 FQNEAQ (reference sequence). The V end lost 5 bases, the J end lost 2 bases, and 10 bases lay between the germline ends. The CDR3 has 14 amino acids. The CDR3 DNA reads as TGTGCCAGCAGCACCCGACTTGCCTACAATGAGCAGTTCTTC. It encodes CASSTRLAYNEQFF.

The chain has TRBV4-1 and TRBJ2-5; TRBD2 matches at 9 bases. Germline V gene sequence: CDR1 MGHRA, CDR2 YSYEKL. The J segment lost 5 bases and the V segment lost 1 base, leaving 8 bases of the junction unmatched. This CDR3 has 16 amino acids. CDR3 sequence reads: CASSQATGTSWETQYF. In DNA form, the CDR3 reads TGCGCCAGCAGCCAAGCAACCGGGACTAGCTGGGAGACCCAGTACTTC.

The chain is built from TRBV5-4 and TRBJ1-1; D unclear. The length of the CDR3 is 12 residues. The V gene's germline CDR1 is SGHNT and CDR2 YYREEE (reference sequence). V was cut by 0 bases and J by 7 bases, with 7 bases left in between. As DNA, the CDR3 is TGTGCCAGCAGCTTGGAAGCAGGTGAAGCTTTCTTT. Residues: CASSLEAGEAFF.

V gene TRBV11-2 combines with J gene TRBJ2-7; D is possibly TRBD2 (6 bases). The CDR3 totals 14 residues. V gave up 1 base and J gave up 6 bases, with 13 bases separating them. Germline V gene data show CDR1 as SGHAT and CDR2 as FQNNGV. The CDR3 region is CASSLVFGGSEQYF. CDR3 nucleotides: TGTGCCAGCAGCTTAGTTTTTGGGGGGAGCGAGCAGTACTTC.

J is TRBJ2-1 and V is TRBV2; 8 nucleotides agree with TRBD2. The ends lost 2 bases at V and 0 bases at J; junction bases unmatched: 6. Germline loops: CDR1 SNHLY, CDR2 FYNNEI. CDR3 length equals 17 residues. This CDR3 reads CASSELKLAASYNEQFF. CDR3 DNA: TGTGCCAGCAGTGAACTGAAACTAGCGGCCTCCTACAATGAGCAGTTCTTC.

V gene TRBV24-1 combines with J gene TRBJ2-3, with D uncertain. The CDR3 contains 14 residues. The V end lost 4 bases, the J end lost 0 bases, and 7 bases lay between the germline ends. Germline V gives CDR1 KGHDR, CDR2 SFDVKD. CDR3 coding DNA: TGTGCCACCAGTGAGCGGCGGAGCACAGATACGCAGTATTTT. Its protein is CATSERRSTDTQYF.

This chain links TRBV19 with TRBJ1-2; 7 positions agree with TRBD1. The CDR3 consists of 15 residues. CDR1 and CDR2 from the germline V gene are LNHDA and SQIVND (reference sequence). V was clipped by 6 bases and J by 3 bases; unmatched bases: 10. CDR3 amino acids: CASSKTGTPHYGYTF. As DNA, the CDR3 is TGTGCCAGTAGCAAGACAGGGACCCCCCACTATGGCTACACCTTC. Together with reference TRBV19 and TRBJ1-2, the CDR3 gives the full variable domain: DGGITQSPKYLFRKEGQNVTLSCEQNLNHDAMYWYRQDPGQGLRLIYYSQIVNDFQKGDIAEGYSVSREKKESFPLTVTSAQKNPTAFYLCASSKTGTPHYGYTFGSGTRLTVV.